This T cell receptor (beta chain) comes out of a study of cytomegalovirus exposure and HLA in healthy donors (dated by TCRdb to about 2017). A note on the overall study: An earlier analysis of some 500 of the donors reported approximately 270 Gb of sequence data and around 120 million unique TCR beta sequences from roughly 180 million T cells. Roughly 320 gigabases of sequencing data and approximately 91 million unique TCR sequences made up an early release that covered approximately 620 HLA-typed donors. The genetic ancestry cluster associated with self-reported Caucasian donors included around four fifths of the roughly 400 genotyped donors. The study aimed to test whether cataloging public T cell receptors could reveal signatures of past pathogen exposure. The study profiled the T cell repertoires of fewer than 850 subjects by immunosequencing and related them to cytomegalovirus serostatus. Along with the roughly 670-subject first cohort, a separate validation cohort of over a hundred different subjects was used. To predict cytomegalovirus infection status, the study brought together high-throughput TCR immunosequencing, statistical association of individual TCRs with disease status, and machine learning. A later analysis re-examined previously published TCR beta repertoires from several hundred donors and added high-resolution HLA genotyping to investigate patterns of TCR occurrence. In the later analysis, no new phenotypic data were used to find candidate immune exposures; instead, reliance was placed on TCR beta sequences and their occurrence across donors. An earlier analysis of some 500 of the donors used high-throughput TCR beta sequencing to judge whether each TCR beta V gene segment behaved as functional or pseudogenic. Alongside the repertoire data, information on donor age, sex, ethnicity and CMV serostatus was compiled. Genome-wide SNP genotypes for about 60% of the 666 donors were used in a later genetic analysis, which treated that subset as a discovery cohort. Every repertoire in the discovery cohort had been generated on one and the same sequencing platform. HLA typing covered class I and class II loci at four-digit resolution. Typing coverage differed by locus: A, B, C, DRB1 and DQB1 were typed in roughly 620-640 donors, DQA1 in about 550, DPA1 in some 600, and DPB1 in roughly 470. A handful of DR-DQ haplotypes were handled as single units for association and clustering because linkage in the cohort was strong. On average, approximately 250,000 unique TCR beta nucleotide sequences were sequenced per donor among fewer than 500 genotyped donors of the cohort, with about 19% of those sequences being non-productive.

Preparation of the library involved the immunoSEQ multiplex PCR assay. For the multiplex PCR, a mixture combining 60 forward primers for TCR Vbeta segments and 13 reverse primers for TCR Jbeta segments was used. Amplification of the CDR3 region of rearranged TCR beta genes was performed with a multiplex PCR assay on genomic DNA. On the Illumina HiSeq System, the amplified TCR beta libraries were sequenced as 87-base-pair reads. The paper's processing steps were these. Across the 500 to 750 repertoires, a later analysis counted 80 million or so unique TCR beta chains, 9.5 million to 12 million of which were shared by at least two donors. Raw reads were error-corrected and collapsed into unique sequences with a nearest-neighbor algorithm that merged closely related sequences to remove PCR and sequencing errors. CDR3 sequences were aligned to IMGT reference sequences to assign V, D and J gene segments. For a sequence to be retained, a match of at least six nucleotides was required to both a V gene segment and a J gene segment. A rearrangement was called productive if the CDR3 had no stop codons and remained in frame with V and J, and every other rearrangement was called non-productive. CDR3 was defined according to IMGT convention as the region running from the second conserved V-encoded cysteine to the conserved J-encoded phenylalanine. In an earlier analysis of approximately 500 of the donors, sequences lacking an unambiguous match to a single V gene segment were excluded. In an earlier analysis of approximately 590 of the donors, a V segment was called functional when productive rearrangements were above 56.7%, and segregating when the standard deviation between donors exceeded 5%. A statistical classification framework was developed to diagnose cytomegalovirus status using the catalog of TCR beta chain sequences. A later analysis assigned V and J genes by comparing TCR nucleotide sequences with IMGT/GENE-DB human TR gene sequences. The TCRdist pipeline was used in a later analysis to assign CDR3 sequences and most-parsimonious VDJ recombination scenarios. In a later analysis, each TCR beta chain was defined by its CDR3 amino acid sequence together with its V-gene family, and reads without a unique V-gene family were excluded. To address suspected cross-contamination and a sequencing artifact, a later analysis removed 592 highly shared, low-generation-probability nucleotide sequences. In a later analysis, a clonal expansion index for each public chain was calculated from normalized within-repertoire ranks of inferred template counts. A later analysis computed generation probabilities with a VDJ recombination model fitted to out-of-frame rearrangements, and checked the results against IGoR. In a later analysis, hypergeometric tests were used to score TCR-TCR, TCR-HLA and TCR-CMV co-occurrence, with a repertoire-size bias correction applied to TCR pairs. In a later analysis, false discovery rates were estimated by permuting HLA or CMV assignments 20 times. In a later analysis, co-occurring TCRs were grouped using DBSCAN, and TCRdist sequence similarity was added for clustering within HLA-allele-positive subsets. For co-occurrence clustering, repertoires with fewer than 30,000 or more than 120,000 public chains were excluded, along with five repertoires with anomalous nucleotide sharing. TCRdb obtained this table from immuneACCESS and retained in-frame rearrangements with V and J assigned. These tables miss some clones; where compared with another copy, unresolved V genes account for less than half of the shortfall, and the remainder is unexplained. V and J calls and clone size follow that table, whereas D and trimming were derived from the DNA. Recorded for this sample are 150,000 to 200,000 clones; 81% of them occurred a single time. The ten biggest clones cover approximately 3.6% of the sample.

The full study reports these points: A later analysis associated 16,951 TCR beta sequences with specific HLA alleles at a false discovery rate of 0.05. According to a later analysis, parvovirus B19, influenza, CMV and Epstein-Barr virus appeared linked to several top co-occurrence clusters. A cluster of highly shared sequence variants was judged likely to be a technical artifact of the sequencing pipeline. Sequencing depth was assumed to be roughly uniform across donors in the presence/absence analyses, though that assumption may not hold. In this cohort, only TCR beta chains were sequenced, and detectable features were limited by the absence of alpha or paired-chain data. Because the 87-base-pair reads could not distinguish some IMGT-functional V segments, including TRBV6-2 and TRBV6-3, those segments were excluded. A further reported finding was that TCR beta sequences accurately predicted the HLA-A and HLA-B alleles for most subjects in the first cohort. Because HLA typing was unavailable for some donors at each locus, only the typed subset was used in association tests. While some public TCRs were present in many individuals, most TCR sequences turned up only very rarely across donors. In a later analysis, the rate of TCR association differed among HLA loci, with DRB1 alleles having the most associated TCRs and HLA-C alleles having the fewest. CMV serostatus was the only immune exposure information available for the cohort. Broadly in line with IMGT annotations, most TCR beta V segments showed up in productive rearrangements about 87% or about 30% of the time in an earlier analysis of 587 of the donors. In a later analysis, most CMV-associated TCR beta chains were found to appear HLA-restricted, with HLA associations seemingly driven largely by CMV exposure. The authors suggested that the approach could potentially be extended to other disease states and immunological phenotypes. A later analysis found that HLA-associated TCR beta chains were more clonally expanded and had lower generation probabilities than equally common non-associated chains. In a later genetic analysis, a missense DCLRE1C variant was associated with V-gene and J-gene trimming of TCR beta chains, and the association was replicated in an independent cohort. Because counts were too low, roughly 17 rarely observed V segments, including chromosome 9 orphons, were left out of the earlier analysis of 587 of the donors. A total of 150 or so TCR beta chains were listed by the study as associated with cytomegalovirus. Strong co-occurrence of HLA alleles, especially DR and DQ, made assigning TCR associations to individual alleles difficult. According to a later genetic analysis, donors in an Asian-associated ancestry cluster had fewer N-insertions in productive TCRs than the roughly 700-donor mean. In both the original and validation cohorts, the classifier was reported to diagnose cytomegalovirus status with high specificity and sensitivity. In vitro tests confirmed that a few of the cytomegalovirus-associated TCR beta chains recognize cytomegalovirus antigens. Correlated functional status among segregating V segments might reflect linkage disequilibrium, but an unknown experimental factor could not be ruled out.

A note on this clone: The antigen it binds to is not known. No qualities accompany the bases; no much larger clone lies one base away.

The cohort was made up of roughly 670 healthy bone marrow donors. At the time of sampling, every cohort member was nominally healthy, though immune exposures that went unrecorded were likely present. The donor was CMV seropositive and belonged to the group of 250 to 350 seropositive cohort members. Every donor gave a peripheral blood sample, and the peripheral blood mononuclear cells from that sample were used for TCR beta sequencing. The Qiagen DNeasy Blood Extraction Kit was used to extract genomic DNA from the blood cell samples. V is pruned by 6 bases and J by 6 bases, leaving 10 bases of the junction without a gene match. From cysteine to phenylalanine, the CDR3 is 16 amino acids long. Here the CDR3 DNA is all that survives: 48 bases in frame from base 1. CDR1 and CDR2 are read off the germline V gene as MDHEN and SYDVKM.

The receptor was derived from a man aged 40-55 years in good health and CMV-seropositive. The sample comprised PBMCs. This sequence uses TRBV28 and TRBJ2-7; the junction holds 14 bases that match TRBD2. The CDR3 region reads CASSPWTSGRLGEQYF. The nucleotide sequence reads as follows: TGTGCCAGCAGCCCCTGGACTAGCGGGAGGCTAGGCGAGCAGTACTTC.